These 27 T cell receptor beta chains were sequenced from one sample in a study of blood T cell repertoires in COVID-19. Repertoires were generated with immunoSEQ multiplex PCR, while TCRdb's copy carries only in-frame clones and drops some. This repertoire shows 230,000 or so clones, 88% found once; its top ten account for more than 2.5%. Source material: PBMCs or T cells enriched from blood (not recorded which). These receptors came from a woman between 25 and 40 years old who had recovered from COVID-19.

The V call is TRBV11-2, the J call TRBJ1-3; D may be TRBD1 (5 bases). Germline assignment: CDR1 SGHAT and CDR2 FQNNGV. V dropped 1 base and J dropped 1 base, with 14 bases sitting between them. This CDR3 has 17 amino acids. The CDR3 DNA follows: TGTGCCAGCAGCTTAGCCGGGGGGAGCTCATCTGGAAACACCATATATTTT. It is translated as CASSLAGGSSSGNTIYF.

This clone was observed a single time. The chain links TRBV2 to TRBJ2-2; a possible D gene is TRBD2 (6 bases). Germline V CDR1 and CDR2: SNHLY, FYNNEI. V was pared by 6 bases and J by 3 bases, with 20 bases between. The CDR3 contains 17 residues. This CDR3 reads CASSDTRTKNHTGELFF. The CDR3 DNA sequence: TGTGCCAGCAGCGACACACGGACTAAAAATCACACCGGGGAGCTGTTTTTT.

The gene calls are TRBV5-1 and TRBJ1-1; a possible D gene is TRBD1 (5 bases). From germline, CDR1 is SGHRS and CDR2 YFSETQ. This CDR3 has 15 residues. Between the trimmed V and J ends, which lost 4 bases and 4 bases, there was a span of 17 bases. This CDR3 is CASSPARTRGTEAFF. The CDR3, as DNA: TGCGCCAGCAGCCCGGCGCGGACACGAGGCACTGAAGCTTTCTTT.

This chain uses TRBV7-9 with TRBJ1-6; 8 bases align to TRBD1. The ends lost 1 base at V and 10 bases at J; junction bases unmatched: 9. From germline, CDR1 is SEHNR and CDR2 FQNEAQ (reference sequence). The CDR3 totals 16 residues. The CDR3 loop reads CASSLESWTGSSPLHF. The DNA for the CDR3 is TGTGCCAGCAGCTTAGAATCGTGGACAGGGAGCTCACCCCTCCACTTT.

The chain combines TRBV18 with TRBJ2-7; no reliable D call. In germline, CDR1 is KGHSH, CDR2 LQKENI. The CDR3 is made up of 15 amino acids. V was trimmed by 0 bases and J by 1 base, leaving 10 bases between them. As DNA, the CDR3 is TGTGCCAGCTCACCACCGGCTCCACAGTCCTACGAGCAGTACTTC. It yields the protein CASSPPAPQSYEQYF.

Only a few counts were recorded for this clone. The chain links TRBV7-9 to TRBJ2-2, with TRBD1 identical over 8 bases. Germline values: CDR1 SEHNR, CDR2 FQNEAQ (reference sequence). The CDR3 has 15 amino acids. J was trimmed by 3 bases and V by 5 bases; bases with no gene match: 5. The CDR3 DNA follows: TGTGCCAGCAGCCCTGGACAGGGTGACACCGGGGAGCTGTTTTTT. This sequence encodes CASSPGQGDTGELFF.

V usage is TRBV6-2 or TRBV6-3 and J usage is TRBJ1-1, with 8 bases identical to TRBD1. V was clipped by 2 bases and J by 11 bases; unmatched bases: 7. CDR1 and CDR2 (germline): MNHEY, SVGEGT. The length of the CDR3 is 13 residues. The DNA for the CDR3 is TGTGCCAGCAGTTACGGGGGCAGGGGGCTGGCTTTCTTT. It translates to CASSYGGRGLAFF.

The chain has TRBV6-5 and TRBJ2-3; TRBD2 is a possible D gene (5 bases). CDR1 is MNHEY, CDR2 SVGAGI, per germline. CDR3 length: 12 residues. Trimming pared 4 bases from V and 5 bases from J, leaving 7 bases between. Here the CDR3 DNA reads TGTGCCAGCAGTTGGAGCGGAGATACGCAGTATTTT. This sequence encodes CASSWSGDTQYF.

The chain joins TRBV6-5 to TRBJ2-3; 7 nucleotides align to TRBD1. The V and J ends lost 8 bases and 1 base, in that order; junction bases with no gene match: 6. This CDR3 is built from 14 residues. The germline gives CDR1 MNHEY, CDR2 SVGAGI. The DNA of the CDR3 is TGTGCCAGCGCACGCGGACAGGGCACAGATACGCAGTATTTT. Protein product: CASARGQGTDTQYF.

The chain recombines TRBV5-1 with TRBJ1-2; 8 positions agree with TRBD1. The CDR3 totals 15 residues. Germline CDR1 reads SGHRS; CDR2 reads YFSETQ. The J segment lost 3 bases and the V segment lost 0 bases, leaving 4 bases of the junction unmatched. The CDR3 nucleotides read TGCGCCAGCAGCTTGGTAGGACAGGGTGACTATGGCTACACCTTC. As protein: CASSLVGQGDYGYTF.

The chain is built from TRBV9 and TRBJ1-1, with D possibly being TRBD1 (6 bases). CDR3 size: 14 residues. Trimming removed 4 bases from V and 5 bases from J, with 15 bases in between. CDR1 SGDLS and CDR2 YYNGEE come from the germline V gene. The CDR3 protein is CASSPEGGGTEAFF. DNA for the CDR3: TGTGCCAGCAGCCCCGAGGGAGGGGGGACTGAAGCTTTCTTT.

V usage is TRBV6-5 and J usage is TRBJ1-6; D is unclear. The CDR3 length is 14 residues. CDR1 and CDR2 (germline): MNHEY, SVGAGI. V gave up 2 bases and J gave up 8 bases, with 10 bases separating them. The CDR3 reads CASSYDKGHSPLHF. CDR3 nucleotides: TGTGCCAGCAGTTACGACAAAGGCCATTCACCCCTCCACTTT.

J is TRBJ1-2 and V is TRBV4-1; no clear D gene. Trimming took 0 bases from V and 5 from J, leaving 7 bases between them. The CDR3 covers 13 residues. Per the germline V gene, CDR1 is MGHRA and CDR2 is YSYEKL. The CDR3 here is CASSQDRRYGYTF. In DNA form, the CDR3 reads TGCGCCAGCAGCCAAGACAGGAGGTATGGCTACACCTTC.

The chain carries TRBV7-8 and TRBJ1-4, with D tentatively TRBD1 (5 bases). V was trimmed by 0 bases and J by 2 bases, leaving 10 bases between them. Germline V gives CDR1 SGHVS, CDR2 FQNEAQ. This CDR3 contains 16 residues. CDR3 nucleotides: TGTGCCAGCAGCTTAGCTGGGGGGGGTACTAATGAAAAACTGTTTTTT. The encoded protein is CASSLAGGGTNEKLFF.

The chain couples TRBV7-2 to TRBJ2-6; TRBD1 might be the D (5 bases). Germline V CDR1 and CDR2: SGHTA, FQGNSA. Trimming left V 1 base short and J 4 bases short, with 14 bases between. The CDR3 length is 17 residues. Here the CDR3 reads CASSLVRWTQGANVLTF. The CDR3 bases are TGTGCCAGCAGCTTAGTTCGCTGGACACAAGGGGCCAACGTCCTGACTTTC.

The J gene is TRBJ1-1, the V gene TRBV3-1 (or the pseudogene TRBV3-2), with D possibly being TRBD1 (5 bases). CDR1 is LGHDT, CDR2 YNNKEL, per germline (reference sequence). V lost 7 bases and J 4 bases, leaving 7 bases between the germline ends. The length of the CDR3 is 11 residues. The CDR3 DNA reads as TGTGCCAGCACCGGGGGCACTGAAGCTTTCTTT. Protein sequence: CASTGGTEAFF.

V usage is TRBV7-2 and J usage is TRBJ2-7; TRBD1 matches 7 bases. This CDR3 has 13 residues. V shed 5 bases and J 2 bases; nucleotides not matched to a gene: 3. CDR1 SGHTA and CDR2 FQGNSA come from the germline V gene. CDR3 sequence: CASSPQGAYEQYF. The CDR3 nucleotides are TGTGCCAGCAGCCCCCAGGGGGCCTACGAGCAGTACTTC.

The chain employs TRBV7-8 and TRBJ2-1; TRBD1 agrees at 7 bases. The CDR3 has 14 amino acids. Germline V gene sequence: CDR1 SGHVS, CDR2 FQNEAQ. Trimming at V came to 1 base and at J to 7 bases, leaving 4 bases not matched to a gene. CDR3 bases: TGTGCCAGCAGCTTAGGGGGACAGCTGAATGAGCAGTTCTTC. Amino acid sequence: CASSLGGQLNEQFF.

The chain couples TRBV6-4 to TRBJ1-6; TRBD1 agrees at 8 bases. There are 15 residues in the CDR3. Germline V gene sequence: CDR1 MRHNA, CDR2 SNTAGT. V dropped 7 bases and J dropped 8; count of bases not matched to a gene: 10. The CDR3 DNA follows: TGTGCCAGCACCAAACGGACAGGGAGCGATTCACCCCTCCACTTT. Protein product: CASTKRTGSDSPLHF.

This rearrangement joins TRBV6-2 or TRBV6-3 to TRBJ2-5, with TRBD2 matching over 12 bases. Germline V lookup: CDR1 MNHEY, CDR2 SVGEGT. Trimming cost V 5 bases and J 4 bases; bases outside gene matches: 8. The CDR3 covers 16 residues. The CDR3 loop is CASSLAGGGVRETQYF. As DNA, the CDR3 is TGTGCCAGCAGTCTAGCGGGGGGGGGAGTGAGAGAGACCCAGTACTTC.

The chain joins TRBV3-1 (or the pseudogene TRBV3-2) to TRBJ2-2; 12 positions agree with TRBD2. This CDR3 comprises 19 residues. Trimming took 6 bases from V and 4 from J; bases not matched to a gene: 15. From germline, CDR1 is LGHDT and CDR2 YNNKEL (reference sequence). CDR3 DNA: TGTGCCAGCAGTCCCCCCCGGTTTCTAGCGGGGGGGCGCACCGGGGAGCTGTTTTTT. Translating gives CASSPPRFLAGGRTGELFF.

The rearrangement uses TRBV4-3 and TRBJ2-7; D is ambiguous. V was pared by 0 bases and J by 4 bases, with 16 bases between. There are 16 residues in the CDR3. Germline V lookup: CDR1 LGHNA, CDR2 YSLEER. The CDR3 coding sequence is TGCGCCAGCAGCCAAGATCTTTGGCGGAGTTCTTACGAGCAGTACTTC. Its translation: CASSQDLWRSSYEQYF.

The CDR3 DNA is TGCGCCAGCAGCTTGAGCGGGCACAGTGACTATGGCTACACCTTC. Its translation is CASSLSGHSDYGYTF. The rearrangement joins TRBV5-1 to TRBJ1-2, with D uncertain. V was shortened by 1 base and J by 3 bases, with 13 bases between the two germline ends. CDR1 is SGHRS and CDR2 is YFSETQ in the germline V gene. CDR3 length: 15 residues.

This clone was counted a few times. This rearrangement joins TRBV4-1 to TRBJ1-2; 7 nucleotides match TRBD1. The CDR3 is made up of 15 amino acids. In germline, CDR1 is MGHRA, CDR2 YSYEKL. Losses at the gene ends were 0 bases for V and 4 bases for J; bases not matched to a gene: 5. The CDR3, as DNA: TGCGCCAGCAGCCAAGATTGGGACAGCAGCTATGGCTACACCTTC. Residues: CASSQDWDSSYGYTF.

The genes are TRBV10-3 and TRBJ1-2; TRBD1 is a possible D gene (6 bases). Per germline, CDR1 ENHRY and CDR2 SYGVKD. CDR3 length equals 14 residues. V lost 3 bases and J 8 bases, leaving 16 bases between the germline ends. CDR3 sequence (DNA): TGTGCCATCAGTGACCCCGGGACAATGAGGGGCTACACCTTC. Encoded protein: CAISDPGTMRGYTF.

The genes are TRBV4-1 and TRBJ2-6; D is possibly TRBD1 (5 bases). The CDR3 contains 20 residues. From germline, CDR1 is MGHRA and CDR2 YSYEKL. With 2 bases removed from V and 0 bases from J, the gap between germline ends came to 20 bases. The CDR3 sequence is CASSQHPGRHPSSGANVLTF. CDR3 DNA sequence: TGCGCCAGCAGCCAACATCCAGGGCGACACCCCTCCTCTGGGGCCAACGTCCTGACTTTC.

The count of this clone is one. The chain has TRBV7-9 and TRBJ1-2; TRBD1 matches at 9 bases. Germline-derived CDR1 and CDR2 are SEHNR and FQNEAQ (reference sequence). The J segment lost 8 bases and the V segment lost 2 bases, leaving 6 bases of the junction unmatched. The CDR3 runs 14 residues. In DNA form, the CDR3 reads TGTGCCAGCAGCTTATTACCAGGGACAGGGGGCTACACCTTC. Its translation: CASSLLPGTGGYTF.